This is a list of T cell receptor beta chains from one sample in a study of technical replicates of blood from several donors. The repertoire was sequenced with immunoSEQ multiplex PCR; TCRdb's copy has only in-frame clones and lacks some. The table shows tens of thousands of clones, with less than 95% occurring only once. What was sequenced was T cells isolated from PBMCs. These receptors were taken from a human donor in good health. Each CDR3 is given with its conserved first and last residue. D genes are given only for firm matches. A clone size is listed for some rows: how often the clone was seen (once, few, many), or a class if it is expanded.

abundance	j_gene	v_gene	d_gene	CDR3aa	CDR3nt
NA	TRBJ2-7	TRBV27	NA	CASKGGRVSYEQYF	TGTGCCAGCAAGGGGGGGCGGGTCTCCTACGAGCAGTACTTC
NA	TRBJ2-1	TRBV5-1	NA	CASSLAELAVYNEQFF	TGCGCCAGCAGCTTGGCGGAATTAGCGGTCTACAATGAGCAGTTCTTC
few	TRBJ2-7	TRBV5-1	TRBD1	CASSSDRGQYEQYF	TGCGCCAGCAGCTCAGACAGGGGGCAGTACGAGCAGTACTTC
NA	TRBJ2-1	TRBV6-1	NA	CASSPGTQSEQFF	TGTGCCAGCAGTCCCGGGACACAGTCCGAGCAGTTCTTC
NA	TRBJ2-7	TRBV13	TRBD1	CASSRRTGDSGEQYF	TGTGCCAGCAGTCGTCGGACAGGGGACTCCGGCGAGCAGTACTTC
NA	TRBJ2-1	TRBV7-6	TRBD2	CASSPEGLAGAIEQFF	TGTGCCAGCAGCCCCGAAGGACTAGCGGGAGCAATTGAGCAGTTCTTC
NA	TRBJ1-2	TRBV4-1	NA	CASSQPLAGRAYGYTF	TGCGCCAGCAGCCAACCTCTCGCTGGGCGGGCCTATGGCTACACCTTC
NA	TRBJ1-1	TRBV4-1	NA	CASSPGGPEAFF	TGCGCCAGCAGCCCTGGGGGCCCTGAAGCTTTCTTT
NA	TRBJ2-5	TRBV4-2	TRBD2	CASSQVALAGGQETQYF	TGTGCCAGCAGCCAAGTGGCCCTCGCGGGGGGGCAAGAGACCCAGTACTTC
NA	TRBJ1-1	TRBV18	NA	CASSPGPEAFF	TGTGCCAGCTCACCGGGCCCTGAAGCTTTCTTT
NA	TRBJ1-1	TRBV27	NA	CASSRLDRLLNTEAFF	TGTGCCAGCAGTCGACTGGACAGACTATTGAACACTGAAGCTTTCTTT
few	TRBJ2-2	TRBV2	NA	CASRVFLGQNTGELFF	TGTGCCAGCAGAGTATTTTTGGGACAGAACACCGGGGAGCTGTTTTTT
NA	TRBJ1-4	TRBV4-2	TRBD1	CASSLEGAREKLFF	TGTGCCAGCAGCCTCGAGGGGGCTAGAGAAAAACTGTTTTTT
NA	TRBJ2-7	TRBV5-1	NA	CASSLAPGPAYEQYF	TGCGCCAGCAGCTTGGCTCCAGGGCCCGCCTACGAGCAGTACTTC
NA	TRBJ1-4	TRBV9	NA	CASSPRGSDEKLFF	TGTGCCAGCAGCCCCCGGGGATCCGATGAAAAACTGTTTTTT
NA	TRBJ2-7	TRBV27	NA	CASSARLGEQYF	TGTGCCAGCAGTGCCCGACTAGGAGAGCAGTACTTC
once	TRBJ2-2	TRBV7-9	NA	CASLTSPGELFF	TGTGCCAGTTTGACTAGTCCCGGGGAGCTGTTTTTT
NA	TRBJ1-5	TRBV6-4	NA	CASSDIGQPQHF	TGTGCCAGCAGTGATATCGGTCAGCCCCAGCATTTT
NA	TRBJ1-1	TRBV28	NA	CATYRVGVMNTEAFF	TGTGCCACTTACAGGGTAGGGGTTATGAACACTGAAGCTTTCTTT
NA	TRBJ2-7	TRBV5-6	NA	CASSFRSGRGLYF	TGTGCCAGCAGCTTTAGGTCGGGTAGGGGGTTATACTTC
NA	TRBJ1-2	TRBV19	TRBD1	CASLLSAGGLFYGYTF	TGTGCCAGTTTATTATCGGCAGGGGGGCTGTTTTATGGCTACACCTTC
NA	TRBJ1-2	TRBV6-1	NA	CASIGQLSWSYGYTF	TGTGCCAGCATCGGACAGCTCTCATGGAGCTATGGCTACACCTTC
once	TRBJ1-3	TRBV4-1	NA	CASSLLGSSGNTIYF	TGCGCCAGCAGCCTCCTGGGGAGCTCTGGAAACACCATATATTTT
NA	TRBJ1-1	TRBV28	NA	CASTLGGTEAFF	TGTGCCAGCACCCTCGGGGGCACTGAAGCTTTCTTT
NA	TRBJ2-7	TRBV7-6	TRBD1	CASSLVLGGASSYEQYF	TGTGCCAGCAGCTTAGTGTTAGGGGGCGCGTCTTCCTACGAGCAGTACTTC
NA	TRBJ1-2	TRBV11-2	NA	CASSPDRPPNYGYTF	TGTGCCAGCAGCCCAGACAGGCCTCCTAACTATGGCTACACCTTC
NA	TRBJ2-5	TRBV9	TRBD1	CASSGETGIQETQYF	TGTGCCAGCAGCGGGGAGACAGGGATCCAAGAGACCCAGTACTTC
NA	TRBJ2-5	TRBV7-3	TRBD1	CASSSTGGRTETQYF	TGTGCCAGCAGCTCGACAGGGGGACGAACAGAGACCCAGTACTTC
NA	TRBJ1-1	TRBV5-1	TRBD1	CASKDRGGIDEAFF	TGCGCCAGCAAAGACAGGGGCGGCATCGATGAAGCTTTCTTT
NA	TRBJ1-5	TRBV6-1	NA	CASSWTGGGNQPQHF	TGTGCCAGCAGCTGGACTGGAGGAGGCAATCAGCCCCAGCATTTT
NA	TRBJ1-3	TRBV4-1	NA	CASSQTWTGNTIYF	TGCGCCAGCAGCCAGACATGGACTGGAAACACCATATATTTT
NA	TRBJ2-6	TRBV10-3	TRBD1	CAISESGRGRAGANVLTF	TGTGCCATCAGTGAGTCTGGAAGGGGGCGAGCCGGGGCCAACGTCCTGACTTTC
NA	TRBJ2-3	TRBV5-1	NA	CASSLGGIWDTQYF	TGCGCCAGCAGCTTGGGCGGGATCTGGGATACGCAGTATTTT
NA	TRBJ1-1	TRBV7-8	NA	CASSLFGGLGNTEAFF	TGTGCCAGCAGCTTATTCGGGGGACTGGGGAACACTGAAGCTTTCTTT
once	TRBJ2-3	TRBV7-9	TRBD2	CASSSSSGGITDTQYF	TGTGCCAGCAGCTCCTCTAGCGGGGGGATCACAGATACGCAGTATTTT
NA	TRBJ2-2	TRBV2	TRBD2	CASTGWTSGLSGELFF	TGTGCCAGCACGGGGTGGACTAGCGGGCTTTCCGGGGAGCTGTTTTTT
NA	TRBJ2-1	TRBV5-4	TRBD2	CASLLAGGSYNEQFF	TGTGCCAGCCTTCTAGCGGGGGGTTCCTACAATGAGCAGTTCTTC
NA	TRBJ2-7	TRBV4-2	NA	CASSQDPGEATYEQYF	TGTGCCAGCAGCCAAGATCCGGGGGAGGCCACCTACGAGCAGTACTTC
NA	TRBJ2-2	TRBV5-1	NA	CASSSDLASNTGELFF	TGCGCCAGCAGCTCTGACCTAGCGTCGAACACCGGGGAGCTGTTTTTT
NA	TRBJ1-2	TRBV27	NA	CASSPLWAAHYGYTF	TGTGCCAGCAGTCCGCTTTGGGCAGCCCACTATGGCTACACCTTC
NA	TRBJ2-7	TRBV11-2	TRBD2	CASSLVGRVAYEQYF	TGTGCCAGCAGCTTAGTCGGGAGGGTTGCCTACGAGCAGTACTTC
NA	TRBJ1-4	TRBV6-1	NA	CASSEVSRANEKLFF	TGTGCCAGCAGTGAAGTGTCCAGGGCGAATGAAAAACTGTTTTTT
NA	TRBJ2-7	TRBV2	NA	CASRRDSLNEQYF	TGTGCCAGCAGGCGGGACAGTCTAAACGAGCAGTACTTC
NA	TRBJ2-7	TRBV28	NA	CASTSGASNSYEQYF	TGTGCCAGCACCTCAGGGGCCTCCAATTCCTACGAGCAGTACTTC
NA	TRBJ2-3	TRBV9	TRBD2	CASSVALAGTDTQYF	TGTGCCAGCAGCGTAGCACTAGCGGGCACAGATACGCAGTATTTT
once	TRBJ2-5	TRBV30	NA	CATRMDSPQETQYF	TGTGCCACCCGAATGGACAGCCCCCAAGAGACCCAGTACTTC
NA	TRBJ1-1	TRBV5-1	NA	CASSEGPSNTEAFF	TGCGCCAGCAGCGAGGGCCCCTCTAACACTGAAGCTTTCTTT
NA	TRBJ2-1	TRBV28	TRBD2	CATRNGGSYNEQFF	TGTGCCACCCGAAACGGGGGGTCCTACAATGAGCAGTTCTTC
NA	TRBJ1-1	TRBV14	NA	CASSGAANTEAFF	TGTGCCAGCAGTGGGGCGGCAAACACTGAAGCTTTCTTT
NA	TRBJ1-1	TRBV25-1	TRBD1	CASSETRTGEAFF	TGTGCCAGCAGTGAAACGAGGACAGGGGAGGCTTTCTTT
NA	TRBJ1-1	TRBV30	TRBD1	CAREGAKTEAFF	TGTGCCCGTGAGGGGGCGAAAACTGAAGCTTTCTTT
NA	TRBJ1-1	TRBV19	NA	CASSKRASDTEAFF	TGTGCCAGTAGTAAGAGGGCCTCGGACACTGAAGCTTTCTTT
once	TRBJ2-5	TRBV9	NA	CASSVAMEYQETQYF	TGTGCCAGCAGCGTAGCTATGGAGTACCAAGAGACCCAGTACTTC
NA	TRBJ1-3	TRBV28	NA	CASSLPGPGNTIYF	TGTGCCAGCAGTTTGCCAGGGCCTGGAAACACCATATATTTT
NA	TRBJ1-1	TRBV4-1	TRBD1	CASSRRQGAGNTEAFF	TGCGCCAGCAGCCGGCGACAGGGGGCAGGGAACACTGAAGCTTTCTTT
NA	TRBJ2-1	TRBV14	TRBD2	CASSQDSTSGRARNEQFF	TGTGCCAGCAGCCAAGATTCAACTAGCGGGAGGGCAAGGAATGAGCAGTTCTTC